One sample yielded the 27 T cell receptor beta chains listed below, sequenced in a study of T-cell reconstitution after alpha-beta-depleted transplantation in children. As it was prepared, the TCRbeta library received unique molecular identifiers. TCRdb re-analysed the PCR reads in MiXCR, keeping a single row per CDR3 protein. Of about 110,000 distinct CDR3 sequences listed, 10% to 13% are singletons. Material: PBMCs, obtained before TCRalphabeta/CD19-depleted stem cell transplant. Every receptor here comes from a boy between 2 and 10 years old with acute lymphoblastic leukemia, due to receive a stem cell transplant.

This clonotype showed up many times. This chain links TRBV20-1 with TRBJ2-1; D possibly corresponds to TRBD2 (6 bases). The germline V gene has CDR1 DFQATT and CDR2 SNEGSKA (reference sequence). The CDR3 contains 12 residues. The V and J ends lost 5 bases and 7 bases respectively, with 12 bases between them. DNA for the CDR3: TGCAGTGCTCCCTCACGGGAGAATGAGCAGTTCTTC. Translation gives CSAPSRENEQFF.

This clonotype was seen more than once but under ten times. The chain couples TRBV5-6 to TRBJ1-4; D not certain. The CDR3 spans 15 residues. The V gene lost 0 bases and the J gene lost 8 bases, with 14 bases spanning the gap. Germline V gene sequence: CDR1 SGHDT, CDR2 YYEEEE. CDR3 loop: CASSLDPRGREKLFF. CDR3 DNA sequence: TGTGCCAGCAGCTTGGACCCTCGGGGAAGAGAAAAACTGTTTTTT.

This clonotype was seen a few times. This chain uses TRBV12-3 or TRBV12-4 with TRBJ2-1; D may be TRBD1 or TRBD2 (5 bases each). This CDR3 contains 19 residues. V lost 3 bases to trimming and J lost 4 bases, with 25 bases between them. CDR3 DNA sequence: TGTGCCAGCAGTTTCTACGCCCCGGGGCCGGGATCGGGATACAATGAGCAGTTCTTC. Translating gives CASSFYAPGPGSGYNEQFF.

This clonotype was seen repeatedly, ten times or more. V gene TRBV20-1 combines with J gene TRBJ2-3; TRBD2 matches at 10 bases. This CDR3 has 14 residues. Germline V CDR1 and CDR2: DFQATT, SNEGSKA (reference sequence). V shed 5 bases, J shed 2 bases, and the junction held 4 bases outside the gene matches. The CDR3 here is CSAPLAGDTDTQYF. The CDR3 DNA reads as TGCAGTGCTCCCCTAGCGGGAGACACAGATACGCAGTATTTT.

The V and J genes are TRBV11-2 and TRBJ2-7; 7 bases align to TRBD2. The V gene's germline CDR1 is SGHAT and CDR2 FQNNGV. J was trimmed by 5 bases and V by 5 bases; bases with no gene match: 12. The CDR3 spans 15 residues. The CDR3 spells CASSLVGGSVHEQYF. CDR3 nucleotides: TGTGCCAGCAGCCTCGTGGGCGGGAGCGTCCACGAGCAGTACTTC.

This clonotype was seen repeatedly, ten times or more. J is TRBJ2-3 and V is TRBV7-6; 7 nucleotides line up with TRBD1. V shed 5 bases and J 4 bases; nucleotides not matched to a gene: 15. The CDR3 is 17 amino acids. From germline, CDR1 is SGHVS and CDR2 FNYEAQ. The CDR3 nucleotides read TGTGCCAGCAGCACTCTGTACAGGGGTATAGGTCCAGATACGCAGTATTTT. It yields the protein CASSTLYRGIGPDTQYF.

The CDR3 protein is CASSLVRGSGNEQFF. The CDR3 DNA is TGTGCCAGCAGCTTAGTCCGGGGGAGTGGTAATGAGCAGTTCTTC. V gene TRBV7-9 combines with J gene TRBJ2-1, with a tentative D call TRBD2 (6 bases). The V gene's germline CDR1 is SEHNR and CDR2 FQNEAQ (reference sequence). The CDR3 is made up of 15 amino acids. Trimming removed 1 base from V and 7 bases from J, with 14 bases in between.

In its sample, this clonotype was seen a few times. V and J are TRBV7-6 and TRBJ1-3; D unresolved. There are 16 residues in the CDR3. Germline V gene sequence: CDR1 SGHVS, CDR2 FNYEAQ. Trimming pared 4 bases from V and 0 bases from J, leaving 13 bases between. The CDR3 region is CASSSARRNSGNTIYF. The CDR3 DNA sequence: TGTGCCAGCAGCTCCGCCCGGAGAAACTCTGGAAACACCATATATTTT.

This clonotype was detected a few times. The chain links TRBV27 to TRBJ2-1; 10 positions agree with TRBD2. Germline CDR1 reads MNHEY; CDR2 reads SMNVEV (reference sequence). Trimming removed 5 bases from V and 0 bases from J; junction bases left unmatched: 4. The CDR3 is 16 amino acids. The CDR3 loop reads CASSLIAGGSYNEQFF. CDR3 in DNA: TGTGCCAGCAGTCTCATAGCGGGAGGCTCCTACAATGAGCAGTTCTTC.

This chain uses TRBV30 with TRBJ2-1; D call uncertain. This CDR3 contains 11 residues. The germline gives CDR1 GTSNPN, CDR2 SVGIG (reference sequence). The V gene lost 0 bases and the J gene lost 7 bases, with 4 bases spanning the gap. DNA of the CDR3: TGTGCCTGGAGTGTAGGGAATGAGCAGTTCTTC. Amino acids: CAWSVGNEQFF.

This clonotype occurred a few times. V gene TRBV2 combines with J gene TRBJ2-1, with TRBD2 matching over 11 bases. CDR1 is SNHLY and CDR2 is FYNNEI in the germline V gene. This CDR3 region has 15 residues. V gave up 8 bases and J gave up 5 bases; unmatched junction bases: 8. The CDR3 loop is CASGVGTSGNNEQFF. In DNA, the CDR3 is TGTGCCAGCGGGGTCGGGACTAGCGGTAACAATGAGCAGTTCTTC.

This clonotype appeared a few times. DNA of the CDR3: TGTGCCACCGGGACCGTTCAAGGTGGCTACACCTTC. It translates to CATGTVQGGYTF. The chain is built from TRBV27 and TRBJ1-2, with D possibly matching TRBD1 (5 bases). Germline V gene data show CDR1 as MNHEY and CDR2 as SMNVEV (reference sequence). There are 12 residues in the CDR3. V lost 10 bases to trimming and J lost 7 bases, with 16 bases between them.

This clonotype occurred a few times. The rearrangement uses TRBV28 and TRBJ1-5; maybe TRBD1 (6 bases). Trimming removed 5 bases at V and 4 bases at J, with 12 bases between. The CDR3 is 14 amino acids. Germline CDR1 and CDR2: MDHEN and SYDVKM. The DNA for the CDR3 is TGTGCCAGCAGTCCACAGGGAGCGAATCAGCCCCAGCATTTT. Encoded protein: CASSPQGANQPQHF.

This clonotype was seen a few times. The gene calls are TRBV7-3 and TRBJ2-2, with a weak D call TRBD2 (6 bases). V was trimmed by 1 base and J by 1 base, leaving 10 bases between them. CDR1 is SGHTA, CDR2 FQGTGA, per germline. The CDR3 sequence is 16 residues long. For the CDR3, the DNA is TGTGCCAGCAGCTTAATGTTGGGAGGGAACACCGGGGAGCTGTTTTTT. Translation gives CASSLMLGGNTGELFF.

At least ten counts were recorded for this clonotype. The V gene is TRBV6-5, the J gene TRBJ2-1; TRBD2 agrees at 7 bases. Germline CDR1 reads MNHEY; CDR2 reads SVGAGI. V shed 2 bases and J 0 bases; nucleotides not matched to a gene: 4. CDR3 length: 16 amino acids. The CDR3 nucleotides are TGTGCCAGCAGTTACCTAGCGGCCAGCTCCTACAATGAGCAGTTCTTC. Translating it yields CASSYLAASSYNEQFF.

This chain uses TRBV20-1 with TRBJ2-5; 8 positions agree with TRBD2. CDR3 length: 13 amino acids. Germline values: CDR1 DFQATT, CDR2 SNEGSKA (reference sequence). The J segment lost 4 bases and the V segment lost 5 bases, leaving 6 bases of the junction unmatched. The CDR3 loop is CSAVLLAGETQYF. The CDR3 nucleotides are TGCAGTGCTGTCCTTCTAGCGGGAGAGACCCAGTACTTC.

There are many counts of this clonotype. The CDR3, as DNA: TGTGCCAGCTCCCTCGGGACTAGCGGGGGGCAAGAGACCCAGTACTTC. Translating gives CASSLGTSGGQETQYF. The rearrangement joins TRBV12-3 or TRBV12-4 to TRBJ2-5; TRBD2 aligns across 15 bases. Germline trimming cut 8 bases from V and 2 bases from J; bases unmatched to any gene: 6. There are 16 residues in the CDR3.

This chain uses TRBV6-1 with TRBJ2-1; the match to TRBD2 covers 11 bases. This CDR3 has 17 residues. Germline V CDR1 and CDR2: MNHNS, SASEGT. V dropped 3 bases and J dropped 4; count of bases not matched to a gene: 8. CDR3 sequence (DNA): TGTGCCAGCAGTGATATACTAGCGGGAGAGGTTTACAATGAGCAGTTCTTC. As protein: CASSDILAGEVYNEQFF.

The rearrangement uses TRBV5-4 and TRBJ2-1; TRBD2 matches at 13 bases. CDR1 is SGHNT and CDR2 is YYREEE in the germline V gene (reference sequence). The CDR3 sequence is 17 residues long. With 0 bases clipped from V and 6 bases from J, the junction kept 6 bases outside the gene matches. CDR3 in DNA: TGTGCCAGCAGCTTGGGGGGCACTAGCGGGAGGGCCAATGAGCAGTTCTTC. The encoded protein is CASSLGGTSGRANEQFF.

The V and J genes are TRBV5-6 and TRBJ2-6, with TRBD2 identical over 9 bases. CDR3 length: 17 amino acids. Per germline, CDR1 SGHDT and CDR2 YYEEEE. With V trimmed by 1 base and J by 1 base, 3 bases remained unmatched. In DNA, the CDR3 is TGTGCCAGCAGCTTGACAGGACTAGCGTCTGGGGCCAACGTCCTGACTTTC. Translating gives CASSLTGLASGANVLTF.

This clonotype was recorded many times. This chain links TRBV29-1 with TRBJ2-1; D call uncertain. Germline assignment: CDR1 SQVTM and CDR2 ANQGSEA. Trimming stripped 1 base from V and 6 bases from J, with 10 bases between. The CDR3 extends over 13 amino acids. CDR3 sequence (DNA): TGCAGCGTTGAAGGGCTAGGCACCAATGAGCAGTTCTTC. This encodes CSVEGLGTNEQFF.

CDR3 residues: CASSSGGWGVAYEQYF. The CDR3 coding sequence is TGTGCCAGCAGCTCAGGAGGCTGGGGGGTGGCCTACGAGCAGTACTTC. The chain links TRBV7-9 to TRBJ2-7, with a tentative D call TRBD2 (6 bases). CDR3 length: 16 residues. The germline V and J ends were trimmed by 4 bases and 2 bases, with 18 bases remaining between them. Germline CDR1 and CDR2: SEHNR and FQNEAQ (reference sequence).

This chain uses TRBV4-3 with TRBJ2-1; 9 positions match TRBD2. This CDR3 comprises 17 residues. CDR1 and CDR2 (germline): LGHNA, YSLEER. V shed 0 bases, J shed 1 base, and the junction held 4 bases outside the gene matches. The CDR3, as DNA: TGCGCCAGCAGCCAAGATCGGGCGGGAGGGTCCTACAATGAGCAGTTCTTC. Translating it yields CASSQDRAGGSYNEQFF.

This clonotype has more than one count but fewer than ten. The chain joins TRBV29-1 to TRBJ2-2; D might be TRBD1 or TRBD2, each matching 5 bases. Between the trimmed V and J ends, which lost 3 bases and 0 bases, there was a span of 8 bases. The CDR3 has 14 amino acids. CDR1 SQVTM and CDR2 ANQGSEA come from the germline V gene. Written as DNA, the CDR3 is TGCAGCGTTGATAGAGGGGCGAACACCGGGGAGCTGTTTTTT. Encoded protein: CSVDRGANTGELFF.

This clonotype was detected a few times. The chain joins TRBV3-1 to TRBJ2-1; TRBD2 matches 13 bases. V shed 4 bases and J 4 bases; nucleotides not matched to a gene: 4. The CDR3 covers 16 residues. Germline loops: CDR1 LGHDT, CDR2 YNNKEL (reference sequence). The CDR3 here is CASSLGLAGTYNEQFF. DNA of the CDR3: TGTGCCAGCAGCCTGGGACTAGCGGGAACGTACAATGAGCAGTTCTTC.

The rearrangement links TRBV2 to TRBJ1-5; D gene ambiguous. Germline CDR1 is SNHLY and CDR2 is FYNNEI. V was cut by 4 bases and J by 4 bases, with 11 bases left in between. The CDR3 has 14 amino acids. In DNA form, the CDR3 reads TGTGCCAGCAGTGCCCCGCGCGAAAATCAGCCCCAGCATTTT. Amino acids: CASSAPRENQPQHF.

A few counts support this clonotype. The chain joins TRBV12-3 or TRBV12-4 to TRBJ1-5; D uncertain. Deletions cut 5 bases from V and 1 base from J, with 15 bases between. The CDR3 sequence is 16 residues long. The CDR3 is CASSHSAATSNQPQHF. Written as DNA, the CDR3 is TGTGCCAGCAGTCACAGCGCGGCCACAAGCAATCAGCCCCAGCATTTT.